This is a list of T cell receptor beta chains from one sample in a study of blood T cell repertoires in COVID-19. Here immunoSEQ multiplex PCR was the method, and the copy in TCRdb shows in-frame clones only, minus some. Of 50,000 to 65,000 clones listed, 65% to 85% are singletons. Sequences were obtained from PBMCs or T cells enriched from blood (not recorded which). The receptors originated from a woman aged 55-75 years who had been exposed to COVID-19. Both conserved end residues are part of each CDR3. A D gene is named only where the DNA matches it firmly. Size tells how often a clone was seen (once, few, many) or the class of an expanded clone, and some rows leave it out.

V	size	J	D	CDR3	DNA
TRBV3-1/TRBV3-2	many	TRBJ2-5	NA	CASSQVRGETQYF	TGTGCCAGCAGCCAAGTAAGGGGAGAGACCCAGTACTTC
TRBV4-2	NA	TRBJ1-2	TRBD1	CASRHHGTGDYGYTF	TGTGCCAGCAGGCACCACGGGACAGGGGATTATGGCTACACCTTC
TRBV2	NA	TRBJ2-1	TRBD2	CASSVLGGSANEQFF	TGTGCCAGCAGTGTTCTGGGGGGGTCCGCCAATGAGCAGTTCTTC
TRBV6-2/TRBV6-3	NA	TRBJ2-7	NA	CASSLLAYEQYF	TGTGCCAGCAGTCTTTTAGCCTACGAGCAGTACTTC
TRBV7-3	NA	TRBJ2-6	NA	CASSLGPIVSGANVLTF	TGTGCCAGCAGCTTAGGGCCAATTGTGTCTGGGGCCAACGTCCTGACTTTC
TRBV28	NA	TRBJ2-3	TRBD1	CASSDGQGASGSVGLRTDTQYF	TGTGCCAGCAGCGACGGACAGGGGGCGTCTGGTTCCGTTGGGTTGCGCACAGATACGCAGTATTTT
TRBV11-2	once	TRBJ2-1	NA	CASSLDGPLGNEQFF	TGTGCCAGCAGCTTAGACGGTCCCCTAGGCAATGAGCAGTTCTTC
TRBV19	NA	TRBJ1-5	TRBD1	CASSRQGQYYQPQHF	TGTGCCAGTAGCCGTCAGGGACAGTACTATCAGCCCCAGCATTTT
TRBV19	NA	TRBJ2-5	TRBD1	CASSRAGGQETQYF	TGTGCCAGTAGTAGGGCAGGGGGCCAAGAGACCCAGTACTTC
TRBV11-2	NA	TRBJ1-1	NA	CASSLEPGQNTEAFF	TGTGCCAGCAGCTTAGAGCCGGGACAGAACACTGAAGCTTTCTTT
TRBV2	NA	TRBJ2-1	TRBD1	CASRGTASYNEQFF	TGTGCCAGCAGAGGGACAGCCTCCTACAATGAGCAGTTCTTC
TRBV24-1	NA	TRBJ1-2	NA	CATSDRQGQNYGYTF	TGTGCCACCAGTGACCGCCAAGGACAGAACTATGGCTACACCTTC
TRBV6-5	NA	TRBJ2-1	NA	CASSLRGGVGNEQFF	TGTGCCAGCAGCCTAAGAGGGGGGGTGGGCAATGAGCAGTTCTTC
TRBV6-5	NA	TRBJ1-5	NA	CASSSNSPQPQHF	TGTGCCAGCAGTTCGAACTCACCTCAGCCCCAGCATTTT
TRBV4-3	NA	TRBJ2-3	TRBD1	CASSQDQGQFTDTQYF	TGCGCCAGCAGCCAAGACCAGGGACAGTTCACAGATACGCAGTATTTT
TRBV18	NA	TRBJ2-1	NA	CASSNQDGSSYNEQFF	TGTGCCAGCTCAAACCAAGATGGGAGCTCCTACAATGAGCAGTTCTTC
TRBV15	NA	TRBJ2-5	TRBD2	CATSRTTSGQETQYF	TGTGCCACCAGCAGAACTACTAGCGGTCAAGAGACCCAGTACTTC
TRBV28	NA	TRBJ1-6	NA	CASSFGGSPLHF	TGTGCCAGCAGTTTCGGGGGGTCACCCCTCCACTTT
TRBV21-1	few	TRBJ1-2	NA	CASSNGEINYGYTF	TGTGCCAGCAGCAATGGGGAGATCAACTATGGCTACACCTTC
TRBV27	NA	TRBJ1-6	TRBD1	CASSLSGQGNSPLHF	TGTGCCAGCAGTTTATCTGGACAGGGTAATTCACCCCTCCACTTT
TRBV6-9	NA	TRBJ2-1	TRBD2	CASSAGEGSEQFF	TGTGCCAGCTCAGCGGGAGAGGGGAGTGAGCAGTTCTTC
TRBV19	NA	TRBJ1-4	TRBD1	CASSPRGRGEKLFF	TGTGCCAGTAGCCCCAGGGGGCGGGGTGAAAAACTGTTTTTT
TRBV27	few	TRBJ2-7	TRBD1	CASSSPRTGRGDEQYF	TGTGCCAGCAGTTCACCTAGGACAGGGCGAGGGGATGAGCAGTACTTC
TRBV28	NA	TRBJ2-5	TRBD2	CASSEGGRGETQYF	TGTGCCAGCAGTGAGGGAGGGAGGGGAGAGACCCAGTACTTC
TRBV5-1	NA	TRBJ1-6	NA	CASRRTASYNSPLHF	TGCGCCAGCAGACGGACAGCCTCCTATAATTCACCCCTCCACTTT
TRBV7-9	NA	TRBJ1-5	TRBD1	CASSLGETGHRNQPQHF	TGTGCCAGCAGCTTAGGCGAGACAGGGCACCGCAATCAGCCCCAGCATTTT
TRBV10-1	NA	TRBJ1-1	NA	CASSERENTEAFF	TGCGCCAGCAGTGAACGGGAAAATACTGAAGCTTTCTTT
TRBV19	NA	TRBJ1-3	NA	CASQQYSGNTIYF	TGTGCCAGTCAACAGTACTCTGGAAACACCATATATTTT
TRBV10-1	NA	TRBJ2-7	NA	CASPRDPTEQYF	TGCGCCAGCCCCAGGGATCCGACCGAGCAGTACTTC
TRBV5-1	NA	TRBJ1-5	NA	CASSLLVGQPQHF	TGCGCCAGCAGCTTGCTAGTCGGTCAGCCCCAGCATTTT
TRBV7-2	many	TRBJ1-1	NA	CASSLDRGGAFF	TGTGCCAGCAGCTTAGACCGGGGAGGGGCTTTCTTT
TRBV6-1	many	TRBJ2-2	TRBD2	CASSESDLRLAGGGELFF	TGTGCCAGCAGTGAATCGGATTTGAGGCTAGCGGGGGGAGGGGAGCTGTTTTTT
TRBV11-2	NA	TRBJ2-5	TRBD1	CASSEGDSLQETQYF	TGTGCCAGCAGCGAAGGGGACAGCCTCCAAGAAACCCAGTACTTC
TRBV28	once	TRBJ1-2	TRBD1	CASSLLRGQGKGYTF	TGTGCCAGCAGTTTATTGAGGGGACAGGGGAAGGGCTACACCTTC
TRBV7-8	NA	TRBJ1-5	TRBD1	CASSLRGTAYQPQHF	TGTGCCAGCAGCCTAAGAGGGACAGCTTATCAGCCCCAGCATTTT
TRBV5-1	NA	TRBJ1-2	NA	CASSLNGAEGGYTF	TGCGCCAGCAGCTTGAACGGGGCGGAGGGTGGCTACACCTTC
TRBV19	NA	TRBJ1-1	NA	CASSIVAPQGLRTEAFF	TGTGCCAGTAGTATAGTCGCACCCCAGGGGCTGAGGACTGAAGCTTTCTTT
TRBV15	few	TRBJ1-3	NA	CATSRETGTAGNTIYF	TGTGCCACCAGCAGAGAAACAGGGACGGCTGGAAACACCATATATTTT
TRBV28	NA	TRBJ1-1	NA	CATTRGREMQKSAFF	TGTGCCACCACCAGGGGCAGGGAGATGCAGAAGTCAGCTTTCTTT
TRBV5-1	NA	TRBJ2-2	TRBD2	CASSWAPSGGNTGELFF	TGCGCCAGCAGCTGGGCCCCAAGCGGGGGGAACACCGGGGAGCTGTTTTTT
TRBV2	NA	TRBJ2-3	NA	CASGERGATDTQYF	TGTGCCAGCGGGGAACGGGGGGCCACAGATACGCAGTATTTT
TRBV11-3	NA	TRBJ2-7	TRBD2	CASSLGVAGAYEQYF	TGTGCCAGCAGCTTAGGAGTAGCGGGGGCCTACGAGCAGTACTTC
TRBV7-8	NA	TRBJ1-6	TRBD1	CASSPRTGAFNSPLHF	TGTGCCAGCAGCCCGAGGACAGGGGCGTTTAATTCACCCCTCCACTTT
TRBV7-2	NA	TRBJ2-7	TRBD2	CASSPGSGRIHYEQYF	TGTGCCAGCAGCCCGGGAAGCGGGAGGATTCACTACGAGCAGTACTTC
TRBV19	NA	TRBJ1-4	TRBD1	CASSMLRDRPNEKLFF	TGTGCCAGTAGTATGCTCCGGGACAGGCCTAATGAAAAACTGTTTTTT
TRBV29-1	NA	TRBJ1-1	NA	CSVGGFGDTEAFF	TGCAGCGTTGGTGGATTCGGGGACACTGAAGCTTTCTTT
TRBV7-9	NA	TRBJ1-3	NA	CASSREDGTIYF	TGTGCCAGCAGCCGGGAGGATGGCACCATATATTTT
TRBV30	NA	TRBJ2-5	TRBD1	CAWKTQGAQTQYF	TGTGCCTGGAAGACACAGGGGGCGCAGACCCAGTACTTC
TRBV7-9	NA	TRBJ2-3	NA	CASSQDRYTDTQYF	TGTGCCAGCAGCCAAGACAGGTACACAGATACGCAGTATTTT
TRBV19	NA	TRBJ1-2	NA	CASSPGQTIFHGYTF	TGTGCCAGTAGTCCCGGACAGACAATTTTTCATGGCTACACCTTC
TRBV12-3/TRBV12-4	NA	TRBJ2-7	NA	CATQQGGRNEQYF	TGTGCCACACAACAGGGCGGTCGGAACGAGCAGTACTTC
TRBV7-2	once	TRBJ1-1	NA	CASSFGGTGAFF	TGTGCCAGCAGCTTCGGAGGTACGGGAGCTTTCTTT
TRBV7-3	NA	TRBJ2-3	TRBD1	CASSLMGQHGDTQYF	TGTGCCAGCAGCTTAATGGGACAGCATGGGGATACGCAGTATTTT
TRBV29-1	NA	TRBJ1-1	NA	CSVGTRAERNF	TGCAGCGTCGGGACACGGGCTGAGAGAAACTTT
TRBV7-8	few	TRBJ1-1	NA	CASSLDGIGAFF	TGTGCCAGCAGCTTAGACGGAATCGGGGCTTTCTTT
TRBV29-1	NA	TRBJ2-7	NA	CSVEGGPYEQYF	TGCAGCGTTGAGGGGGGGCCCTACGAGCAGTACTTC
TRBV7-6	NA	TRBJ2-7	TRBD2	CASSRHDPSGGSYEQYF	TGTGCCAGCAGCCGTCACGACCCTAGCGGGGGGTCCTACGAGCAGTACTTC
TRBV15	once	TRBJ2-5	TRBD1	CATSPYGTVQETQYF	TGTGCCACCAGCCCTTATGGGACAGTTCAAGAGACCCAGTACTTC
TRBV18	NA	TRBJ1-1	NA	CASSPGGNEAFF	TGTGCCAGCTCCCCCGGGGGAAATGAAGCTTTCTTT